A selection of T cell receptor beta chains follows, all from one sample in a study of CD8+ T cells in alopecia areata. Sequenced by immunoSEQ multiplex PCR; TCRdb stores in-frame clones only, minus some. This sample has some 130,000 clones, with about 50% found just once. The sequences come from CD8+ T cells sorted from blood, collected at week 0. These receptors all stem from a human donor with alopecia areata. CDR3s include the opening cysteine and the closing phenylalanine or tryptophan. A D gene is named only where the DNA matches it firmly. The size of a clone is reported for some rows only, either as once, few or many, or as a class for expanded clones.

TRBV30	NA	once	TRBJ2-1	CAWCPGNEQFF	TGTGCCTGGTGCCCTGGCAATGAGCAGTTCTTC
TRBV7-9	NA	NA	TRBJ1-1	CASSPVRGQAFF	TGTGCCAGCAGCCCGGTGAGGGGCCAAGCTTTCTTT
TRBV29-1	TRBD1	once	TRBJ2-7	CSVDTPGTGGYEQYF	TGCAGCGTTGATACCCCCGGGACAGGGGGCTACGAGCAGTACTTC
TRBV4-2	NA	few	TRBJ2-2	CASSQSPSPELFF	TGTGCCAGCAGCCAATCACCCTCTCCGGAGCTGTTTTTT
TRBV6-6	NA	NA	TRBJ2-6	CASSYSETGANVLTF	TGTGCCAGCAGTTACTCCGAGACTGGGGCCAACGTCCTGACTTTC
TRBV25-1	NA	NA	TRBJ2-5	CASSEFWGETQYF	TGTGCCAGCAGTGAATTCTGGGGTGAGACCCAGTACTTC
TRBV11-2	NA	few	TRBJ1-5	CASSLGGQPQHF	TGTGCCAGCAGCTTAGGTGGTCAGCCCCAGCATTTT
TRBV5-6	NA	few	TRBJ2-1	CASSLVYRQGNEQFF	TGTGCCAGCAGCTTGGTATATCGGCAGGGGAATGAGCAGTTCTTC
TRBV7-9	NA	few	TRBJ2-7	CASSPRSQYEQYF	TGTGCCAGCAGCCCGCGCAGCCAATACGAGCAGTACTTC
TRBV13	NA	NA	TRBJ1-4	CASSLGVWEKLFF	TGTGCCAGCAGTCTAGGGGTATGGGAAAAACTGTTTTTT
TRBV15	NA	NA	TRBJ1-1	CATSVGGEDTEAFF	TGTGCCACCTCCGTGGGGGGGGAGGACACTGAAGCTTTCTTT
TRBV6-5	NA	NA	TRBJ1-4	CASSYSGPNEKLFF	TGTGCCAGCAGTTACTCGGGGCCCAATGAAAAACTGTTTTTT
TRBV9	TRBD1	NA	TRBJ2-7	CASSHRGQSEQYF	TGTGCCAGCAGTCACCGGGGACAGTCCGAGCAGTACTTC
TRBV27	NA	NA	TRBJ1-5	CASTAVAGNQPQHF	TGTGCCAGCACCGCAGTGGCAGGGAATCAGCCCCAGCATTTT
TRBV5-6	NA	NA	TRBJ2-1	CASSLKGRVRQFF	TGTGCCAGCAGCTTGAAGGGCAGGGTGCGACAGTTCTTC
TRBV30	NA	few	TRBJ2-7	CAWNAGATYEQYF	TGTGCCTGGAACGCAGGGGCTACCTACGAGCAGTACTTC
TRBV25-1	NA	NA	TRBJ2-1	CASSEWGGGNEQFF	TGTGCCAGCAGTGAATGGGGAGGGGGTAATGAGCAGTTCTTC
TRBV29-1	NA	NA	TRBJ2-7	CSVDQLDGTSEQYF	TGCAGCGTTGACCAGCTGGACGGAACAAGCGAGCAGTACTTC
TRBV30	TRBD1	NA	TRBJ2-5	CAWSYPDRETQYF	TGTGCCTGGAGTTATCCGGACAGGGAGACCCAGTACTTC
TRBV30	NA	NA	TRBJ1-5	CAWSVGNQPQHF	TGTGCCTGGAGTGTCGGGAATCAGCCCCAGCATTTT
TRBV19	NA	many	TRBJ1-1	CASSDTGRTEAFF	TGTGCCAGTAGTGACACAGGGCGCACTGAAGCTTTCTTT
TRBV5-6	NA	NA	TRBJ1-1	CASSLDLNTEAFF	TGTGCCAGCAGCTTGGATTTGAACACTGAAGCTTTCTTT
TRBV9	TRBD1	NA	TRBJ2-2	CASSGLDREDTGELFF	TGTGCCAGCAGCGGGCTGGACAGGGAAGACACCGGGGAGCTGTTTTTT
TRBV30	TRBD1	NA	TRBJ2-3	CAWSTGQGRGTDTQYF	TGTGCCTGGAGTACAGGACAGGGGAGAGGCACAGATACGCAGTATTTT
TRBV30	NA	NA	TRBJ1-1	CAWTEGGEAFF	TGTGCCTGGACCGAGGGGGGCGAAGCTTTCTTT
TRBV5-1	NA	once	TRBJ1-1	CASSLEWQGNTEAFF	TGCGCCAGCAGCTTGGAATGGCAGGGGAACACTGAAGCTTTCTTT
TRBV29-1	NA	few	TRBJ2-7	CSVGRAEYEQYF	TGCAGCGTTGGACGGGCCGAATACGAGCAGTACTTC
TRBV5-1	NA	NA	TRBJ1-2	CASSWGTGYTF	TGCGCCAGCAGCTGGGGTACTGGCTACACCTTC
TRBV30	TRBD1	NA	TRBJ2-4	CAWRLRGTGKNIQYF	TGTGCCTGGAGACTAAGGGGGACAGGCAAAAACATTCAGTACTTC
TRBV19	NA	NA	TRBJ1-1	CASTGAATEAFF	TGTGCCAGTACCGGGGCTGCCACTGAAGCTTTCTTT
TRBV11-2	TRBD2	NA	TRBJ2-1	CASSLNGLAGDIYNEQFF	TGTGCCAGCAGCTTAAACGGACTAGCGGGGGACATCTACAATGAGCAGTTCTTC
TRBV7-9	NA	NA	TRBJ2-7	CASSFDSYEQYF	TGTGCCAGCAGCTTCGACTCCTACGAGCAGTACTTC
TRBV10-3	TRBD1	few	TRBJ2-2	CAIRTGAGELFF	TGTGCCATCAGGACAGGGGCCGGGGAGCTGTTTTTT
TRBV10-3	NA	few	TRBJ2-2	CAIKGGTANTGELFF	TGTGCCATCAAGGGTGGCACGGCGAACACCGGGGAGCTGTTTTTT
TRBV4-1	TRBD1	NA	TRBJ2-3	CASSQFRDREIPDTQYF	TGCGCCAGCAGCCAATTTCGGGACAGGGAGATCCCTGATACGCAGTATTTT
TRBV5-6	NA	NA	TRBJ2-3	CASTGGSTDTQYF	TGTGCCAGCACAGGGGGGAGCACAGATACGCAGTATTTT
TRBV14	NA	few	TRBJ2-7	CASSTQGAYEQYF	TGTGCCAGCAGCACCCAGGGCGCCTACGAGCAGTACTTC
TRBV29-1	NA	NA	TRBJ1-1	CSISPRVGAFF	TGCAGCATTTCGCCCCGGGTAGGCGCTTTCTTT
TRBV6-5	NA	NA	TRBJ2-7	CASTSSRLAADEQYF	TGTGCCAGCACTTCTTCGAGGCTAGCTGCCGACGAGCAGTACTTC
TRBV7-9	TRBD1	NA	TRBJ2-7	CASSWTDRGREQYF	TGTGCCAGCAGCTGGACGGACAGGGGGCGTGAGCAGTACTTC
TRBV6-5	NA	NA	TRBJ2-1	CASSPSGRNEQFF	TGTGCCAGCAGCCCCTCCGGACGCAATGAGCAGTTCTTC
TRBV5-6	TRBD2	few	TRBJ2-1	CASSLVSGGADEQFF	TGTGCCAGCAGCTTGGTTAGCGGGGGGGCCGATGAGCAGTTCTTC
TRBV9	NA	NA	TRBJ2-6	CASSVDRDSGANVLTF	TGTGCCAGCAGCGTAGACAGGGACTCTGGGGCCAACGTCCTGACTTTC
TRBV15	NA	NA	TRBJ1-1	CATSSGSTEAFF	TGTGCCACCAGCAGCGGGTCCACTGAAGCTTTCTTT
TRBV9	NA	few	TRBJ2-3	CASSAPTDTQYF	TGTGCCAGCAGCGCCCCCACAGATACGCAGTATTTT
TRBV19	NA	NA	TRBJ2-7	CASRNTGYPYEQYF	TGTGCCAGTAGGAACACAGGGTATCCCTACGAGCAGTACTTC
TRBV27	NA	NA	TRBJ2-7	CASSPGQSYEQYF	TGTGCCAGCAGTCCAGGACAGTCCTACGAGCAGTACTTC
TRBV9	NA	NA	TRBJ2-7	CASSVADGYEQYF	TGTGCCAGCAGCGTAGCTGACGGGTACGAGCAGTACTTC